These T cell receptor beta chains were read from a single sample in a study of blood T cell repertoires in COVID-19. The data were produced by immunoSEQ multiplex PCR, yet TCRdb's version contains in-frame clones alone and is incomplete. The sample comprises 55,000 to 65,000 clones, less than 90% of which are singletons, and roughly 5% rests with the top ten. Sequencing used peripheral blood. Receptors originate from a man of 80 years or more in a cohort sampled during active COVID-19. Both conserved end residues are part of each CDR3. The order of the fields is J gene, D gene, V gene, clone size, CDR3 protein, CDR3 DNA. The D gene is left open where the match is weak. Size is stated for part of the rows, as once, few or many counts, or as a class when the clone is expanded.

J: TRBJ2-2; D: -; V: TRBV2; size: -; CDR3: CASSSTQGPNTGELFF; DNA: TGTGCCAGCAGCTCGACACAGGGCCCGAACACCGGGGAGCTGTTTTTT
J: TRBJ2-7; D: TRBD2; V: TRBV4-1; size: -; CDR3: CASSQGLAGGYEQYF; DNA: TGCGCCAGCAGCCAAGGGCTAGCGGGGGGTTACGAGCAGTACTTC
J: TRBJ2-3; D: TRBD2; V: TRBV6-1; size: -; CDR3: CASSDSGSTDTQYF; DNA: TGTGCCAGCAGTGATAGCGGGAGCACAGATACGCAGTATTTT
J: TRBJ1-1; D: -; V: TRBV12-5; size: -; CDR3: CASGLGPSGTEAFF; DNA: TGTGCTAGTGGTTTGGGGCCCTCAGGCACTGAAGCTTTCTTT
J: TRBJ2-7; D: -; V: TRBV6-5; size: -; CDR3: CASSYSGRGPTYEQYF; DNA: TGTGCCAGCAGTTACTCAGGGCGGGGACCCACCTACGAGCAGTACTTC
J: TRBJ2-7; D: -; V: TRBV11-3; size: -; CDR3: CASSPFSGYEQYF; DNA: TGTGCCAGCAGCCCGTTTTCGGGTTACGAGCAGTACTTC
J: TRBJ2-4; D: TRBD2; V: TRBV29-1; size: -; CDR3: CSVTGPGLAENIQYF; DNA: TGCAGCGTTACGGGGCCGGGACTAGCGGAAAACATTCAGTACTTC
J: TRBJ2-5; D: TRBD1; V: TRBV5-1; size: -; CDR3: CASSPRRDSQETQYF; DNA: TGCGCCAGCAGCCCGCGCCGGGACAGCCAAGAGACCCAGTACTTC
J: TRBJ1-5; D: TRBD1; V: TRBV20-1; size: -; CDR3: CSASPGTGANQPQHF; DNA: TGCAGTGCTAGTCCCGGGACAGGGGCAAATCAGCCCCAGCATTTT
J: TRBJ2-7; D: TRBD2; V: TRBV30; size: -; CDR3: CAWSVRAGGYEQYF; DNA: TGTGCCTGGAGTGTAAGAGCGGGAGGCTACGAGCAGTACTTC
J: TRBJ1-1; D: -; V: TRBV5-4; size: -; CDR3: CASSTGGSEAFF; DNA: TGTGCCAGCAGCACCGGGGGGAGTGAAGCTTTCTTT
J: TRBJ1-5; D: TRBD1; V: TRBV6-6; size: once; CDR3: CASSPGTGGIQPQHF; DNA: TGTGCCAGCAGCCCCGGGACAGGGGGTATTCAGCCCCAGCATTTT
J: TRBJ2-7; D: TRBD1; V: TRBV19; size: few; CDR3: CASRLSAPGTGYHEQYF; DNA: TGTGCCAGTAGACTATCCGCCCCCGGGACAGGGTACCACGAGCAGTACTTC
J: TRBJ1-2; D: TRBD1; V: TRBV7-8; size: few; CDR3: CASSRAGTGEMVISGYTF; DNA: TGTGCCAGCAGCCGAGCCGGGACAGGGGAAATGGTAATCTCTGGCTACACCTTC
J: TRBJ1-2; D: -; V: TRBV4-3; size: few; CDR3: CASSQDSQGNYGYTF; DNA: TGCGCCAGCAGCCAAGATTCCCAGGGAAACTATGGCTACACCTTC
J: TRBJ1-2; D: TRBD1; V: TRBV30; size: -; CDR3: CAWSGTGGAYGYTF; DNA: TGTGCCTGGAGCGGGACAGGGGGCGCCTATGGCTACACCTTC
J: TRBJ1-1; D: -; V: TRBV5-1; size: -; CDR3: CASSTGTQKAFF; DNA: TGCGCCAGCAGCACCGGGACTCAGAAAGCTTTCTTT
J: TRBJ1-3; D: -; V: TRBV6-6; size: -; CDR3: CASSYSQRLRGNTIYF; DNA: TGTGCCAGCAGTTACTCGCAAAGACTGCGAGGAAACACCATATATTTT
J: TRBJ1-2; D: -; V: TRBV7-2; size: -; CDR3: CASSLAGDYGYTF; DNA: TGTGCCAGCAGCTTAGCAGGGGACTATGGCTACACCTTC
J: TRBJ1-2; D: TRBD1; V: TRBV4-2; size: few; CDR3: CASSQERTGGTGYTF; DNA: TGTGCCAGCAGCCAAGAGAGGACAGGGGGAACTGGCTACACCTTC
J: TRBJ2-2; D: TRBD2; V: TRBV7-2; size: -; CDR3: CASSILAGGGNTGELFF; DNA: TGTGCCAGCAGTATTCTAGCGGGGGGTGGGAACACCGGGGAGCTGTTTTTT
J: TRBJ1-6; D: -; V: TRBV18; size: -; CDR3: CASSPYVTVGSSPLHF; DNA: TGTGCCAGCTCACCATATGTAACAGTTGGGAGTTCACCCCTCCACTTT
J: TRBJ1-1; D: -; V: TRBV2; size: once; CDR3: CASRSGGNTEAFF; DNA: TGTGCCAGCCGTTCTGGAGGGAACACTGAAGCTTTCTTT
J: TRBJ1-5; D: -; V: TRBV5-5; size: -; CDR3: CASSFSGLSNQPQHF; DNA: TGTGCCAGCAGCTTTTCAGGGCTTAGCAATCAGCCCCAGCATTTT
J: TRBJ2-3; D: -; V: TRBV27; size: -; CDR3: CASSRGKGRTQYF; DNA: TGTGCCAGCAGCCGGGGGAAGGGGCGGACGCAGTATTTT
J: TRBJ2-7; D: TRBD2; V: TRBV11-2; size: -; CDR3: CASSERTSGNEQYF; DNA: TGTGCCAGCAGTGAACGGACTAGCGGGAACGAGCAGTACTTC
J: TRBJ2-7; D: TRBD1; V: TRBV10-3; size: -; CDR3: CAISEGTGSTYEQYF; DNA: TGTGCCATCAGTGAAGGGACAGGGAGCACCTACGAGCAGTACTTC
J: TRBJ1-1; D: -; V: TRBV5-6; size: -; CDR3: CASSRRGKGLNTEAFF; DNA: TGTGCCAGCAGCCGTCGAGGGAAGGGTTTGAACACTGAAGCTTTCTTT
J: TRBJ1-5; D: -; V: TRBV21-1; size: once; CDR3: CASPIATGNNQPQHF; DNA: TGTGCCAGCCCCATTGCGACAGGGAACAATCAGCCCCAGCATTTT
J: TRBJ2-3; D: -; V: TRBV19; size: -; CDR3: CASSIGNRGTDTQYF; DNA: TGTGCCAGTAGTATCGGCAACAGGGGCACAGATACGCAGTATTTT
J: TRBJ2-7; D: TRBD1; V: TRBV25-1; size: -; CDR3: CASSGGQGRAQYF; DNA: TGTGCCAGCAGTGGCGGACAGGGGAGAGCGCAGTACTTC
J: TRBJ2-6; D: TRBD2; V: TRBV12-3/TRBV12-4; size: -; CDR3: CASRAGGANVLTF; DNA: TGTGCCAGCAGAGCGGGGGGGGCCAACGTCCTGACTTTC
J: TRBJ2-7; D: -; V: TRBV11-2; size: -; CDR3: CASNGAGYEQYF; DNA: TGTGCCAGCAACGGGGCGGGGTACGAGCAGTACTTC